The 21 T cell receptor beta chains listed next were all sequenced from one sample in a study of T cell responses to AZD1222 COVID-19 vaccine. Sequencing was performed with immunoSEQ multiplex PCR; in TCRdb, only in-frame clones are kept and a portion is missing. This repertoire shows 90,000 to 100,000 clones, about nine tenths found once; its top ten account for 15% to 20%. The sample consisted of peripheral blood, taken 28 days after the second AZD1222 dose. The source is an adult who received the AZD1222 COVID-19 vaccine.

V and J are TRBV19 and TRBJ2-2, with D perhaps TRBD2 (5 bases). The CDR3 covers 14 residues. V was shortened by 6 bases and J by 5 bases, with 13 bases between the two germline ends. Germline V CDR1 and CDR2: LNHDA, SQIVND (reference sequence). The CDR3 sequence is CASSFTSRTGELFF. The CDR3 DNA sequence: TGTGCCAGTAGCTTCACTAGTCGTACCGGGGAGCTGTTTTTT.

The CDR3 reads CASGWSELAGAGHNEQFF. The DNA for the CDR3 is TGCGCCAGCGGCTGGAGCGAACTAGCGGGAGCAGGGCACAATGAGCAGTTCTTC. The chain recombines TRBV5-1 with TRBJ2-1; 11 bases line up with TRBD2. The V and J ends lost 7 bases and 5 bases, in that order; junction bases with no gene match: 17. The CDR3 has 18 residues. Germline-derived CDR1 and CDR2 are SGHRS and YFSETQ.

The J gene is TRBJ1-5, the V gene TRBV19; 11 bases match TRBD1. The CDR3 totals 16 residues. Germline assignment: CDR1 LNHDA and CDR2 SQIVND (reference sequence). With V trimmed by 5 bases and J by 6 bases, 9 bases remained unmatched. CDR3 residues: CASSLSYGTGGQPQHF. CDR3 DNA sequence: TGTGCCAGTAGTCTTTCCTACGGGACAGGGGGTCAGCCCCAGCATTTT.

Only a few counts were recorded for this clone. The V and J genes are TRBV6-5 and TRBJ1-5; D is ambiguous. V was clipped by 4 bases and J by 5 bases, with 9 bases between them. This CDR3 is built from 13 residues. Germline CDR1 is MNHEY and CDR2 is SVGAGI. CDR3 region: CASSSSLDQPQHF. CDR3 DNA: TGTGCCAGCAGTTCTTCCCTAGATCAGCCCCAGCATTTT.

The genes are TRBV4-2 and TRBJ2-3, with a weak D call TRBD1 (6 bases). Germline V gene sequence: CDR1 LGHNA, CDR2 YNFKEQ. The CDR3 covers 17 residues. The V end was cut by 3 bases, the J end by 4 bases, with 20 bases between. CDR3 coding DNA: TGTGCCAGCAGCCACCCCTCTCTGGGGGCGCTCCCAGATACGCAGTATTTT. Translated: CASSHPSLGALPDTQYF.

The chain employs TRBV9 and TRBJ2-7; perhaps D is TRBD1 or TRBD2 (5 bases each). Germline V gives CDR1 SGDLS, CDR2 YYNGEE. This CDR3 has 15 amino acids. Deletions cut 3 bases from V and 3 bases from J, with 16 bases between. The CDR3 nucleotides read TGTGCCAGCAGCGAGAGGGGCGTAAGCATCTACGAGCAGTACTTC. This sequence encodes CASSERGVSIYEQYF.

The genes are TRBV10-3 and TRBJ2-1, with 7 positions matching TRBD2. Germline assignment: CDR1 ENHRY and CDR2 SYGVKD. Trimming removed 3 bases from V and 16 bases from J; junction bases left unmatched: 6. The CDR3 runs to 11 residues. CDR3 loop: CAISDGGREFF. Here the CDR3 DNA reads TGTGCCATCAGTGATGGAGGGAGGGAATTCTTC.

The V gene is TRBV19, the J gene TRBJ1-6; D is uncertain. The germline gives CDR1 LNHDA, CDR2 SQIVND (reference sequence). V shed 4 bases and J shed 0 bases, with 1 base lying between them. The CDR3 sequence is 13 residues long. CDR3 region: CASSNSYNSPLHF. CDR3 sequence (DNA): TGTGCCAGTAGTAACTCCTATAATTCACCCCTCCACTTT.

This rearrangement joins TRBV19 to TRBJ2-1, with 10 bases matching TRBD2. The CDR3 runs 15 residues. The germline V gene encodes CDR1 LNHDA and CDR2 SQIVND (reference sequence). V dropped 1 base and J dropped 9; count of bases not matched to a gene: 6. The CDR3 spells CASSIATSGSFEQFF. Written as DNA, the CDR3 is TGTGCCAGTAGTATAGCGACTAGCGGGTCCTTTGAGCAGTTCTTC.

J is TRBJ2-3 and V is TRBV5-1, with D maybe TRBD1 (7 bases). Between the trimmed V and J ends, which lost 8 bases and 2 bases, there was a span of 18 bases. Germline V gene lookup returns CDR1 SGHRS and CDR2 YFSETQ. The CDR3 extends over 15 amino acids. This CDR3 reads CASTIQGGSTDTQYF. DNA for the CDR3: TGCGCCAGTACAATCCAGGGGGGATCCACAGATACGCAGTATTTT.

The chain couples TRBV6-5 to TRBJ1-1; a weak D match, TRBD1 (6 bases). Germline values: CDR1 MNHEY, CDR2 SVGAGI. The CDR3 spans 15 residues. Trimming took off 7 bases at V and 14 bases at J, with 29 bases between the two ends. In nucleotides, the CDR3 is TGTGCCAGCATAAAAACAGGGTCCGGGTCCGGGTCGGTATTCTTT. Protein sequence: CASIKTGSGSGSVFF.

This CDR3 is CASSMNLAQTYNEQFF. CDR3 DNA: TGTGCCAGTAGTATGAACCTAGCGCAAACCTACAATGAGCAGTTCTTC. V and J are TRBV19 and TRBJ2-1; tentatively, D is TRBD2 (6 bases). Looked up from germline, CDR1 is LNHDA and CDR2 is SQIVND (reference sequence). The CDR3 runs 16 residues. The ends were cut back, 3 bases at V and 2 bases at J, with 14 bases in the middle.

The V gene is TRBV4-1, the J gene TRBJ1-6, with 7 bases that match TRBD1. The CDR3 covers 16 residues. J gave up 7 bases and V 0 bases, and 6 bases lay outside the gene matches. Germline CDR1 is MGHRA and CDR2 is YSYEKL. In nucleotides, the CDR3 is TGCGCCAGCAGCCAAGAGTCCGGGACAGTCAATTCACCCCTCCACTTT. Encoded protein: CASSQESGTVNSPLHF.

The chain employs TRBV28 and TRBJ2-7; tentatively, D is TRBD1 or TRBD2 (5 bases each). Per the germline V gene, CDR1 is MDHEN and CDR2 is SYDVKM. V shed 4 bases and J shed 2 bases, with 12 bases lying between them. The CDR3 runs 14 residues. The CDR3 protein is CASSYPGRPYEQYF. Here the CDR3 DNA reads TGTGCCAGCAGTTATCCGGGACGCCCCTACGAGCAGTACTTC.

The chain couples TRBV2 to TRBJ1-1; D is undetermined. The CDR3 is 12 amino acids. The germline V and J ends were trimmed by 5 bases and 4 bases, with 8 bases remaining between them. Germline CDR1 SNHLY, CDR2 FYNNEI. In DNA, the CDR3 is TGTGCCAGCAGTCCGTACTCCACTGAAGCTTTCTTT. Its translation: CASSPYSTEAFF.

The chain combines TRBV19 with TRBJ2-1; D might be TRBD1 or TRBD2, each matching 5 bases. Trimming pared 5 bases from V and 14 bases from J, leaving 19 bases between. Germline V gene data show CDR1 as LNHDA and CDR2 as SQIVND (reference sequence). The CDR3 runs to 13 residues. The CDR3, as DNA: TGTGCCAGTAGTCAATTCGGGACCCAGCGGAAGTTCTTC. Amino acids: CASSQFGTQRKFF.

The V call is TRBV6-8, the J call TRBJ1-5, with D uncertain. Trimming took 4 bases from V and 5 from J, leaving 6 bases between them. CDR3 size: 12 residues. The germline gives CDR1 MNHGY, CDR2 SAAAGT. The CDR3: CASSFFYQPQHF. Written as DNA, the CDR3 is TGTGCCAGCAGTTTCTTTTATCAGCCCCAGCATTTT.

The V gene is TRBV18, the J gene TRBJ1-1, with 9 bases identical to TRBD1. With 3 bases clipped from V and 1 base from J, the junction kept 3 bases outside the gene matches. Looked up from germline, CDR1 is KGHSH and CDR2 is LQKENI. The CDR3 loop spans 15 amino acids. The DNA of the CDR3 is TGTGCCAGCTCACCTAGACAGGGGGAGAACACTGAAGCTTTCTTT. It encodes CASSPRQGENTEAFF.

V gene TRBV28 combines with J gene TRBJ2-2; 7 bases are shared with TRBD1. The CDR3 sequence is 15 residues long. The junction had 6 bases not matched to a gene; V was cut back by 5 bases and J by 3 bases. Germline V lookup: CDR1 MDHEN, CDR2 SYDVKM. The CDR3 protein is CASSIPGQHTGELFF. In nucleotides, the CDR3 is TGTGCCAGCAGTATCCCGGGACAGCACACCGGGGAGCTGTTTTTT.

The rearrangement joins TRBV30 to TRBJ1-2, with a weak D call TRBD1 (6 bases). There are 12 residues in the CDR3. CDR1 GTSNPN and CDR2 SVGIG come from the germline V gene (reference sequence). The V gene lost 0 bases and the J gene lost 7 bases, with 9 bases spanning the gap. The CDR3 DNA reads as TGTGCCTGGAGTGTGGGGGGGGCTGGCTACACCTTC. It specifies CAWSVGGAGYTF.

The V and J genes are TRBV6-5 and TRBJ1-2, with 11 positions matching TRBD1. Germline V gene data show CDR1 as MNHEY and CDR2 as SVGAGI. Trimming took 8 bases from V and 5 from J; bases not matched to a gene: 4. This CDR3 region has 13 residues. For the CDR3, the DNA is TGTGCCAGCGGGACAGGGGGTTGGTATGGCTACACCTTC. Protein: CASGTGGWYGYTF.